This TCR beta chain was recorded in a study of pediatric ulcerative colitis. Study conclusions and caveats: No controls had the two rectal clonotypes shared by ulcerative colitis patients.

A remark on this clone: No antigen is known for it.

During colonoscopy, one to two rectal pinch biopsies were collected. Only in-frame clones appear in the TCRdb table, and some are missing; sequencing was by immunoSEQ multiplex PCR. The sample lists some 35,000 clones; about 81% were seen once. CDR1 SGHRS and CDR2 YFSETQ come from the germline V gene. V was clipped by 4 bases and J by 4 bases; unmatched bases: 8. The CDR3 runs 14 residues. This rearrangement joins TRBV5-1 to TRBJ2-7, with 7 bases fitting TRBD1. The receptor was derived from a boy between 5 and 17 years old with mild ulcerative colitis. Source material: gut tissue. The DNA of the CDR3 is TGCGCCAGCAGCGTTATGACAGGGAGTTACGAGCAGTACTTC. It codes for CASSVMTGSYEQYF.